Listed below are T cell receptor beta chains from one sample, sequenced in a study of control samples from healthy donors and cancer patients. Data came from immunoSEQ multiplex PCR; TCRdb stores just in-frame clones and leaves some out. The data hold roughly 170,000 clones, with approximately 92% observed a single time. Sequenced sample: blood. These receptors originate from a man aged 18 to 30 in good health. The CDR3 runs from the conserved cysteine through the conserved F or W. Fields, in order: J gene, D gene, clone size, V gene, CDR3 DNA, CDR3 protein. A D gene is named only where the DNA matches it firmly. The size entry is marked missing in some rows and otherwise reads once, few, many or a size class.

TRBJ1-3 | - | - | TRBV5-6 | TGTGCCAGCAGCGGAGGTGTTTCTGGAAACACCATATATTTT | CASSGGVSGNTIYF
TRBJ1-4 | TRBD1 | - | TRBV28 | TGTGCCAGCAGCTCTAGTGGGGTGAAACAGGGGATTAGTGAAAAACTGTTTTTT | CASSSSGVKQGISEKLFF
TRBJ2-3 | - | once | TRBV13 | TGTGCCAGCAGCCTTCCGGGGGCGGGGACAGATACGCAGTATTTT | CASSLPGAGTDTQYF
TRBJ2-4 | - | - | TRBV28 | TGTGCCAGCAGTAATGTAGGGTGGGCCAAAAACATTCAGTACTTC | CASSNVGWAKNIQYF
TRBJ2-5 | - | - | TRBV2 | TGTGCCAGCATGTTTACAGGAGAGACCCAGTACTTC | CASMFTGETQYF
TRBJ2-4 | - | - | TRBV12-5 | TGTGCTAGTGGTTTGGTACGTGGGGGGGCCGGCAAAAACATTCAGTACTTC | CASGLVRGGAGKNIQYF
TRBJ1-1 | - | - | TRBV7-3 | TGTGCCAGCAGCTTAACTAACGGGGGACAAGCTTTCTTT | CASSLTNGGQAFF
TRBJ1-1 | TRBD1 | - | TRBV10-3 | TGTGCCATCAATCCCGACAGGGGCAACACTGAAGCTTTCTTT | CAINPDRGNTEAFF
TRBJ2-7 | TRBD2 | few | TRBV3-1/TRBV3-2 | TGTGCCAGCAGCCCTCTAGCGAGCGGGGATAGGTACGAGCAGTACTTC | CASSPLASGDRYEQYF
TRBJ2-7 | TRBD1 | - | TRBV4-1 | TGCGCCAGCAGCCAAGATCAAGGGGGCAGGTCCTACGAGCAGTACTTC | CASSQDQGGRSYEQYF
TRBJ1-2 | TRBD1 | - | TRBV28 | TGTGCCAGCAGTTTTTCAGGGGGCGGCGGCTACACCTTC | CASSFSGGGGYTF
TRBJ1-2 | - | - | TRBV28 | TGTGCCAGCAGTTTAGGGGTCTATGGCTACACCTTC | CASSLGVYGYTF
TRBJ1-1 | TRBD1 | - | TRBV2 | TGTGCCAGATGGGGAAGGACAGGGGGGAACACTGAAGCTTTCTTT | CARWGRTGGNTEAFF
TRBJ1-1 | - | - | TRBV6-6 | TGTGCCAGCAGTTATTCCGGAGGCACTGAAGCTTTCTTT | CASSYSGGTEAFF
TRBJ2-2 | TRBD1 | - | TRBV18 | TGTGCCAGCTCACCACTAACAGGGGATGACACCGGGGAGCTGTTTTTT | CASSPLTGDDTGELFF
TRBJ2-7 | - | - | TRBV3-1/TRBV3-2 | TGTGCCAGCAGCCAAGACAGTAGCTCCTACGAGCAGTACTTC | CASSQDSSSYEQYF
TRBJ2-7 | TRBD2 | - | TRBV7-2 | TGTGCCAGCAGCTTAGCGGGAGGGTGGGGCGCGACCTACGAGCAGTACTTC | CASSLAGGWGATYEQYF
TRBJ2-3 | - | - | TRBV19 | TGTGCCAGTAAAACGGGTAGAACAGATACGCAGTATTTT | CASKTGRTDTQYF
TRBJ1-3 | - | once | TRBV5-4 | TGTGCCAGCAGCTTCGGAGGGGATAGCTCTGGAAACACCATATATTTT | CASSFGGDSSGNTIYF
TRBJ2-7 | - | - | TRBV5-1 | TGCGCCAGCACCGCGGACAGTACCTCCTACGAGCAGTACTTC | CASTADSTSYEQYF
TRBJ1-2 | - | - | TRBV6-6 | TGTGCCAGCAGCCTACGGAATAACTATGGCTACACCTTC | CASSLRNNYGYTF
TRBJ1-1 | - | - | TRBV9 | TGTGCCAGCAGCGTAGAGGCAGGGTTGGGGAACACTGAAGCTTTCTTT | CASSVEAGLGNTEAFF
TRBJ2-1 | - | - | TRBV3-1/TRBV3-2 | TGTGCCAGCAGCCTAGCGTCTGATGAGCAGTTCTTC | CASSLASDEQFF
TRBJ2-3 | - | - | TRBV7-2 | TGTGCCAGCAGCTTAGCTCTTTTTAGCACAGATACGCAGTATTTT | CASSLALFSTDTQYF
TRBJ1-5 | - | - | TRBV11-2 | TGTGCCAGCAGCTTAGATTTGACGGAGGGCAATCAGCCCCAGCATTTT | CASSLDLTEGNQPQHF
TRBJ2-7 | - | - | TRBV10-3 | TGTGCCATCGGTAACGAGGGGCCCTCCTACGAGCAGTACTTC | CAIGNEGPSYEQYF
TRBJ2-2 | TRBD2 | - | TRBV24-1 | TGTGCCACCAGAGGACTAGCGGGGAGCGGGGAGCTGTTTTTT | CATRGLAGSGELFF
TRBJ2-7 | - | - | TRBV28 | TGTGCCAGCAGTTTCCCCCCAGGGTACGAGCAGTACTTC | CASSFPPGYEQYF
TRBJ1-3 | - | once | TRBV9 | TGTGCCAGCAGCGATGGTAGCACCATATATTTT | CASSDGSTIYF
TRBJ2-5 | - | - | TRBV6-5 | TGTGCCAGCAGTTACGACCCCTTTCCAGAGACCCAGTACTTC | CASSYDPFPETQYF
TRBJ2-1 | - | - | TRBV6-1 | TGTGCCAGCAGTGATGCCTTCGAGGCGGATGGAAGCTCCTACAATGAGCAGTTCTTC | CASSDAFEADGSSYNEQFF
TRBJ1-2 | - | - | TRBV5-1 | TGCGCCAGCAGCTTGCGGGGGGCGGAGAATGGCTACACCTTC | CASSLRGAENGYTF
TRBJ1-1 | - | - | TRBV5-1 | TGCGCCAGCAGCCCTGGGGGAGATGTGAACACTGAAGCTTTCTTT | CASSPGGDVNTEAFF
TRBJ1-3 | TRBD1 | - | TRBV6-5 | TGTGCCAGCGAGGGACAGCCGAGCTCTGGAAACACCATATATTTT | CASEGQPSSGNTIYF
TRBJ1-6 | - | - | TRBV6-5 | TGTGCCAGCAGTTCCAGGGGCCCCTACTATAATTCACCCCTCCACTTT | CASSSRGPYYNSPLHF
TRBJ2-2 | - | - | TRBV19 | TGTGCCAGTAGTACGGGACCCTTCGCCGGGGAGCTGTTTTTT | CASSTGPFAGELFF
TRBJ2-7 | - | - | TRBV5-5 | TGTGCCAGCAGCTTGGATGGGCTGTACGGTTCCTACGAGCAGTACTTC | CASSLDGLYGSYEQYF
TRBJ1-1 | TRBD1 | - | TRBV7-9 | TGTGCCAGCAGCTCGGGACAGCTCACTGAAGCTTTCTTT | CASSSGQLTEAFF
TRBJ2-5 | - | once | TRBV5-5 | TGTGCCAGCAGCTTAAATAAGACGGCCTCAAAGACCCAGTACTTC | CASSLNKTASKTQYF
TRBJ2-3 | TRBD1 | - | TRBV18 | TGTGCCAGCTCACCAACGGGACAGGGAACAGATACGCAGTATTTT | CASSPTGQGTDTQYF
TRBJ1-1 | TRBD1 | - | TRBV6-1 | TGTGCCAGCAGTGAAGCGCTTCGGACAGGGTTTGCTTTCTTT | CASSEALRTGFAFF
TRBJ2-7 | TRBD1 | - | TRBV5-1 | TGCGCCAGCAGAAAACCGGGACAGGGGAAAAGCGACGAGCAGTACTTC | CASRKPGQGKSDEQYF
TRBJ1-2 | TRBD1 | few | TRBV12-5 | TGTGCTAGTGCCCTCAGACAGGGGGCGGTTAGCTATGGCTACACCTTC | CASALRQGAVSYGYTF
TRBJ2-7 | - | - | TRBV28 | TGTGCCAGCAGTTTAACCAGCTACGAGCAGTACTTC | CASSLTSYEQYF
TRBJ1-3 | - | - | TRBV5-1 | TGCGCCAGCAGCTTGGCCGGGGGGTCTGGAAACACCATATATTTT | CASSLAGGSGNTIYF
TRBJ2-7 | - | - | TRBV5-4 | TGTGCCAGCAGCCTGGACAGCTTCTACGAGCAGTACTTC | CASSLDSFYEQYF
TRBJ2-1 | - | - | TRBV6-5 | TGTGCCAGCAGCTCCCTGGGGCGGGTCTACAATGAGCAGTTCTTC | CASSSLGRVYNEQFF
TRBJ1-1 | - | - | TRBV20-1 | TGCAGTGCTAGAGGGGGGACTGAAGCTTTCTTT | CSARGGTEAFF
TRBJ2-7 | TRBD2 | once | TRBV6-5 | TGTGCCAGCAGCCTAGCGGGGGCCCCCTACGAGCAGTACTTC | CASSLAGAPYEQYF
TRBJ2-7 | - | - | TRBV7-9 | TGTGCCAGCAGCTTTACAGGGCCCTACGAGCAGTACTTC | CASSFTGPYEQYF
TRBJ2-7 | - | - | TRBV10-3 | TGTGCCATCAGGGGGCCCGGCAGCCACGAGCAGTACTTC | CAIRGPGSHEQYF
TRBJ2-1 | - | - | TRBV18 | TGTGCCAGCTCATCCTGGGGGGGCAACTCCTACAATGAGCAGTTCTTC | CASSSWGGNSYNEQFF